The clone carrying this T cell receptor beta chain was recorded a few times. The sample belongs to a study of blood T cell repertoires in COVID-19. Profiling relied on immunoSEQ multiplex PCR, and the TCRdb table lists in-frame clones only, not all of them. The sample has fewer than 150,000 clones, 60% to 85% seen once. The germline CDR1 and CDR2 sequences are SGHNT and YENEEA. The V end lost 6 bases, the J end lost 1 base, and 7 bases lay between the germline ends. The CDR3 runs to 13 residues. Sequenced: peripheral blood. This TCR was sampled from a man aged 65 to 85 with acute or convalescent COVID-19. This chain links TRBV11-3 with TRBJ1-3; D may be TRBD1 (5 bases). CDR3 DNA sequence: TGTGCCAGCAGGCCAGGGTCTGGAAACACCATATATTTT. This sequence encodes CASRPGSGNTIYF.